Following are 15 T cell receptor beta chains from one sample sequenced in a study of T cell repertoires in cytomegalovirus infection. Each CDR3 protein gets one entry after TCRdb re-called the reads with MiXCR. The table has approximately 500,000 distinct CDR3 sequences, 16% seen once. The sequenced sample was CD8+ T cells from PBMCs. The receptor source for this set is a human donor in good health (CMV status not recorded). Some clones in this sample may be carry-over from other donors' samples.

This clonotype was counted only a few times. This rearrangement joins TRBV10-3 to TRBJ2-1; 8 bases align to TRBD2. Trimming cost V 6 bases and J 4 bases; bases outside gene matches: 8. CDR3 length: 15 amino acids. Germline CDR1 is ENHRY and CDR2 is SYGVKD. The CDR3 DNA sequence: TGTGCCATCAGGAACGCGGGGGGACTTTACAATGAGCAGTTCTTC. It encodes CAIRNAGGLYNEQFF.

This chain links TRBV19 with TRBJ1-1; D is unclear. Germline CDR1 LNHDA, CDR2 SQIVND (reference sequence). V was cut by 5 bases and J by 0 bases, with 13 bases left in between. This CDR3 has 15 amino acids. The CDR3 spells CASSSEDGMNTEAFF. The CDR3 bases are TGTGCCAGTAGTTCCGAGGACGGAATGAACACTGAAGCTTTCTTT.

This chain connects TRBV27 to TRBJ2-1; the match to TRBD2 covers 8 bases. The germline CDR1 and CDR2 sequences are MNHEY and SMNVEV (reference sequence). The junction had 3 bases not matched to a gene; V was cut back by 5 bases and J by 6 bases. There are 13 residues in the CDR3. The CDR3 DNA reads TGTGCCAGCAGTAGCGGGAGTCCCAATGAGCAGTTCTTC. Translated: CASSSGSPNEQFF.

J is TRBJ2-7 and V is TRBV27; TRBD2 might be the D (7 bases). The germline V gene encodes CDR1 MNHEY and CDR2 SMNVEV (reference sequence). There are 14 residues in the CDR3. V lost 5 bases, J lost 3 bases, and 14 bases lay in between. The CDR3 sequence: CASSDGGGGYEQYF. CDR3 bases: TGTGCCAGCAGTGACGGGGGAGGGGGCTACGAGCAGTACTTC.

CDR3 residues: CASGTGGYSYEQYF. DNA of the CDR3: TGTGCCAGCGGAACAGGGGGGTACTCCTACGAGCAGTACTTC. The chain carries TRBV19 and TRBJ2-7; 8 positions match TRBD1. The trim removed 9 bases at V and 0 bases at J, leaving 7 bases unmatched. Germline V gives CDR1 LNHDA, CDR2 SQIVND (reference sequence). There are 14 residues in the CDR3.

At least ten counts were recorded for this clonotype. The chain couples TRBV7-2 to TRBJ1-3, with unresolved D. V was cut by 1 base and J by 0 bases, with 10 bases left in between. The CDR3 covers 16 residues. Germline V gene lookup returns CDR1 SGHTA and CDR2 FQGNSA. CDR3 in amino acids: CASSLVGSISGNTIYF. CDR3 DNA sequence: TGTGCCAGCAGCTTAGTAGGCTCGATCTCTGGAAACACCATATATTTT. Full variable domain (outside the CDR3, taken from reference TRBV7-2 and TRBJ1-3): GAGVSQSPSNKVTEKGKDVELRCDPISGHTALYWYRQSLGQGLEFLIYFQGNSAPDKSGLPSDRFSAERTGGSVSTLTIQRTQQEDSAVYLCASSLVGSISGNTIYFGEGSWLTVV.

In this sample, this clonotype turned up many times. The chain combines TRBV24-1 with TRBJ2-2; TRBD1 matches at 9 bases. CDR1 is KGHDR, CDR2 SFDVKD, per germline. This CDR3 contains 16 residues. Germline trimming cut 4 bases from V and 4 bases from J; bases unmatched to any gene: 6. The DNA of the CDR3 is TGTGCCACCAGTGACCTGGGACAGGGCCTCACCGGGGAGCTGTTTTTT. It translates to CATSDLGQGLTGELFF.

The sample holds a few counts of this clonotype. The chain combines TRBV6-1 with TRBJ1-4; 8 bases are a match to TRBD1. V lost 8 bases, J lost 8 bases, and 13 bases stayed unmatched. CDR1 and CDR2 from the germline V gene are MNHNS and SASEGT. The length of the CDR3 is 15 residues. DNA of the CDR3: TGTGCCAGCCTTGATTTACCGGACAGGGCAGAAAAACTGTTTTTT. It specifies CASLDLPDRAEKLFF.

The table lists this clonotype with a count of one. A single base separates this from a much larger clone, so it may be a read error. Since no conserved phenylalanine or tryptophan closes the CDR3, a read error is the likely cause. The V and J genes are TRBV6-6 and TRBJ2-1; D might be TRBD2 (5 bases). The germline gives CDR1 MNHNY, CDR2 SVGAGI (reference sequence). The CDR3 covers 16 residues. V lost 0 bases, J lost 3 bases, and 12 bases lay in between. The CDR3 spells CASSYSLLADYNEQFL. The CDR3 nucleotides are TGTGCCAGCAGTTACTCGTTGCTAGCAGACTACAATGAGCAGTTCTTA.

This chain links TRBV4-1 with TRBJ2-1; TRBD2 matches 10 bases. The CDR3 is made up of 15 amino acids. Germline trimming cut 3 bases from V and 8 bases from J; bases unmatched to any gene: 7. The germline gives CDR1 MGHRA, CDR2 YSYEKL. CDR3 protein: CASSHSSGGRDEQFF. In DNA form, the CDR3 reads TGCGCCAGCAGCCACTCTAGCGGGGGACGAGATGAGCAGTTCTTC.

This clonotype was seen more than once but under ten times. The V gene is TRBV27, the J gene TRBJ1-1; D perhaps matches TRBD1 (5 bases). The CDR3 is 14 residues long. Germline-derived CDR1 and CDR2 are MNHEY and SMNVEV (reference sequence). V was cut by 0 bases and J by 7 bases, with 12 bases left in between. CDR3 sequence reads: CASSLSGGANEAFF. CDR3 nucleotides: TGTGCCAGCAGTTTATCGGGAGGGGCGAATGAAGCTTTCTTT.

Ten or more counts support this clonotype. CDR3 DNA sequence: TGTGCCAGCAGGCCGAGGACAGGAAGAAACTATGGCTACACCTTC. It specifies CASRPRTGRNYGYTF. This chain joins TRBV27 and TRBJ1-2; 7 bases line up with TRBD1. Germline-derived CDR1 and CDR2 are MNHEY and SMNVEV (reference sequence). Trimming at V came to 6 bases and at J to 2 bases, leaving 9 bases not matched to a gene. The CDR3 contains 15 residues.

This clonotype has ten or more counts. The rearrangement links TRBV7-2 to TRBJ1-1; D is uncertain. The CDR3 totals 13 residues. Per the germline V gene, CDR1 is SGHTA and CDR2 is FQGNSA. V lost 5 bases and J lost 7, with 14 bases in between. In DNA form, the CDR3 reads TGTGCCAGCAGCCCTAGGGAGAGGTATGAAGCTTTCTTT. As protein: CASSPRERYEAFF. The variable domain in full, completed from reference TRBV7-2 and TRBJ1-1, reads GAGVSQSPSNKVTEKGKDVELRCDPISGHTALYWYRQSLGQGLEFLIYFQGNSAPDKSGLPSDRFSAERTGGSVSTLTIQRTQQEDSAVYLCASSPRERYEAFFGQGTRLTVV.

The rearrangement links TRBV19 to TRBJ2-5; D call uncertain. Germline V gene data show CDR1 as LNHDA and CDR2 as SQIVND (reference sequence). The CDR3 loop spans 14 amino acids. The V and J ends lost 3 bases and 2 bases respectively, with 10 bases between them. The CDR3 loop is CASSIGGWQETQYF. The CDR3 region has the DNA TGTGCCAGTAGTATTGGTGGGTGGCAAGAGACCCAGTACTTC.

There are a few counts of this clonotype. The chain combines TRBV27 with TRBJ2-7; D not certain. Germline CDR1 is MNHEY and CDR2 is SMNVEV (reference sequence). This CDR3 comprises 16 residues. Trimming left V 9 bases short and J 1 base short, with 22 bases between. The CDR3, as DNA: TGTGCCAGTTCACCCAGGCAGTCAACCTTTTCCTACGAGCAGTACTTC. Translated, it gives CASSPRQSTFSYEQYF.